These 23 T cell receptor beta chains were sequenced from one sample in a study of blood T cell repertoires in COVID-19. The data were produced by immunoSEQ multiplex PCR, yet TCRdb's version contains in-frame clones alone and is incomplete. Found here are around 260,000 clones, approximately 83% of them singletons; the top ten hold 4.3%. Sequencing was performed on PBMCs or T cells enriched from blood (not recorded which). The receptors were sampled from a woman aged 30 to 39 who had recovered from COVID-19.

V and J are TRBV2 and TRBJ1-2; TRBD1 matches at 7 bases. The V gene's germline CDR1 is SNHLY and CDR2 FYNNEI. V was clipped by 2 bases and J by 4 bases; unmatched bases: 10. The CDR3 totals 16 residues. In DNA, the CDR3 is TGTGCCAGCAGTGAAACGCCGAACAGGGGATCCTATGGCTACACCTTC. It specifies CASSETPNRGSYGYTF.

The V and J genes are TRBV5-1 and TRBJ2-7, with TRBD1 matching 7 bases. This CDR3 is built from 13 residues. Germline V lookup: CDR1 SGHRS, CDR2 YFSETQ. J was trimmed by 4 bases and V by 4 bases; bases with no gene match: 5. The CDR3 nucleotides are TGCGCCAGCAGCCAAGGGACAGTTTACGAGCAGTACTTC. This codes for CASSQGTVYEQYF. The whole variable domain, remainder taken from reference TRBV5-1 and TRBJ2-7, is KAGVTQTPRYLIKTRGQQVTLSCSPISGHRSVSWYQQTPGQGLQFLFEYFSETQRNKGNFPGRFSGRQFSNSRSEMNVSTLELGDSALYLCASSQGTVYEQYFGPGTRLTVT.

CDR3: CASSQESRSDYEQYF. DNA of the CDR3: TGTGCCAGCAGCCAAGAGTCGAGGTCTGACTACGAGCAGTACTTC. The chain links TRBV4-2 to TRBJ2-7; unclear D gene. Germline V CDR1 and CDR2: LGHNA, YNFKEQ. The CDR3 covers 15 residues. The germline V and J ends were trimmed by 0 bases and 3 bases, with 12 bases remaining between them.

This clone was seen only a few times. This chain uses TRBV6-2 or TRBV6-3 with TRBJ2-2; TRBD2 matches 11 bases. The CDR3 sequence is 15 residues long. The V gene end was trimmed by 2 bases and the J gene end by 7 bases; junction bases not matched to a gene: 3. Germline-derived CDR1 and CDR2 are MNHEY and SVGEGT. CDR3 DNA sequence: TGTGCCAGCAGTTACACGACTAGCGGGAACGGGGAGCTGTTTTTT. It translates to CASSYTTSGNGELFF.

The chain combines TRBV5-1 with TRBJ1-2; TRBD1 aligns across 8 bases. Germline CDR1 is SGHRS and CDR2 is YFSETQ. The length of the CDR3 is 14 residues. J lost 6 bases, V lost 4 bases, and 8 bases had no gene match. The CDR3 is CASSNRTGRDGYTF. In DNA form, the CDR3 reads TGCGCCAGCAGCAACCGGACAGGGCGGGATGGCTACACCTTC.

The chain has TRBV28 and TRBJ2-7, with D maybe TRBD2 (6 bases). V was trimmed by 6 bases and J by 4 bases, leaving 22 bases between them. CDR1 is MDHEN and CDR2 is SYDVKM in the germline V gene. The length of the CDR3 is 16 residues. Written as DNA, the CDR3 is TGTGCCAGCAGCCTTTTGGGGGGAGGCCTCCTATACGAGCAGTACTTC. Amino acids: CASSLLGGGLLYEQYF.

This rearrangement joins TRBV28 to TRBJ2-5; 14 bases line up with TRBD2. CDR1 and CDR2 from the germline V gene are MDHEN and SYDVKM. The junction had 10 bases not matched to a gene; V was cut back by 7 bases and J by 3 bases. The CDR3 totals 17 residues. CDR3 amino acids: CASKGTSGGHPEETQYF. The CDR3 bases are TGTGCCAGCAAGGGGACTAGCGGGGGCCATCCTGAAGAGACCCAGTACTTC.

This clone has only a few counts. The rearrangement links TRBV29-1 to TRBJ1-1; 8 bases fit TRBD1. CDR1 is SQVTM, CDR2 ANQGSEA, per germline. V lost 6 bases to trimming and J lost 0 bases; unmatched junction nucleotides: 3. The CDR3 is 13 residues long. CDR3 amino acids: CSVRQGLNTEAFF. In DNA form, the CDR3 reads TGCAGCGTCCGACAGGGGTTGAACACTGAAGCTTTCTTT.

V usage is TRBV5-6 and J usage is TRBJ2-4; D ambiguous. V lost 6 bases, J lost 7 bases, and 17 bases lay in between. Germline V lookup: CDR1 SGHDT, CDR2 YYEEEE. CDR3 size: 14 residues. CDR3 in amino acids: CASTLLRQRNIQYF. In DNA form, the CDR3 reads TGTGCCAGCACTTTACTTAGGCAGAGGAACATTCAGTACTTC.

The chain uses TRBV3-1 (or the pseudogene TRBV3-2) and TRBJ2-7; tentative D call: TRBD2 (5 bases). Trimming pared 2 bases from V and 4 bases from J, leaving 9 bases between. The CDR3 is 13 residues long. Germline assignment: CDR1 LGHDT and CDR2 YNNKEL (reference sequence). In DNA form, the CDR3 reads TGTGCCAGCAGCCAAACACTAGGGTACGAGCAGTACTTC. Amino acids: CASSQTLGYEQYF.

CDR3 sequence reads: CASSSGTGELYEQYF. The CDR3 coding sequence is TGTGCCAGTAGTTCAGGGACAGGGGAACTCTACGAGCAGTACTTC. V usage is TRBV19 and J usage is TRBJ2-7; TRBD1 aligns across 10 bases. The length of the CDR3 is 15 residues. V was clipped by 5 bases and J by 3 bases; unmatched bases: 7. Per the germline V gene, CDR1 is LNHDA and CDR2 is SQIVND (reference sequence).

V usage is TRBV2 and J usage is TRBJ1-2, with a weak D call TRBD1 (5 bases). This CDR3 comprises 13 residues. The V gene's germline CDR1 is SNHLY and CDR2 FYNNEI. V was clipped by 6 bases and J by 2 bases, with 10 bases between them. The CDR3 DNA follows: TGTGCCAGCAGCTCGACAGACAACTATGGCTACACCTTC. This encodes CASSSTDNYGYTF.

The CDR3 DNA is TGTGCCAGCAGCCCGGGGACAGGCGCTGAGACCCAGTACTTC. It codes for CASSPGTGAETQYF. The chain links TRBV11-2 to TRBJ2-5, with 8 bases fitting TRBD1. V trimming: 5 bases; J trimming: 5 bases; junction bases outside the gene matches: 7. The CDR3 has 14 residues. Germline V CDR1 and CDR2: SGHAT, FQNNGV.

This clone has more than one count but fewer than ten. This chain joins TRBV28 and TRBJ1-1; the D gene is possibly TRBD1 (6 bases). The CDR3 is 17 residues long. V lost 3 bases and J 1 base, leaving 18 bases between the germline ends. Germline V lookup: CDR1 MDHEN, CDR2 SYDVKM. CDR3 sequence: CASSFTSGAGENTEAFF. The CDR3 nucleotides are TGTGCCAGCAGTTTTACGAGTGGGGCAGGGGAGAACACTGAAGCTTTCTTT. The full variable domain, with the rest looked up from reference TRBV28 and TRBJ1-1, is DVKVTQSSRYLVKRTGEKVFLECVQDMDHENMFWYRQDPGLGLRLIYFSYDVKMKEKGDIPEGYSVSREKKERFSLILESASTNQTSMYLCASSFTSGAGENTEAFFGQGTRLTVV.

J is TRBJ2-7 and V is TRBV7-9; D is ambiguous. Germline V CDR1 and CDR2: SEHNR, FQNEAQ (reference sequence). The V end was cut by 3 bases, the J end by 3 bases, with 9 bases between. The CDR3 covers 13 residues. Here the CDR3 reads CASSFSAGYEQYF. As DNA, the CDR3 is TGTGCCAGCAGCTTCTCCGCAGGCTACGAGCAGTACTTC.

The V and J genes are TRBV7-9 and TRBJ1-2; tentative D call: TRBD1 (5 bases). The germline V gene has CDR1 SEHNR and CDR2 FQNEAQ (reference sequence). There are 14 residues in the CDR3. Trimming shortened V by 2 bases and J by 6 bases, and 13 bases separated the two germline ends. The CDR3 bases are TGTGCCAGCAGCTTAAAGCAGGGTTTTAATGGCTACACCTTC. It encodes CASSLKQGFNGYTF.

This clone has a handful of counts. V usage is TRBV5-4 and J usage is TRBJ1-2; weak D call: TRBD1 (5 bases). Germline CDR1 SGHNT, CDR2 YYREEE (reference sequence). This CDR3 contains 15 residues. V was pared by 1 base and J by 5 bases, with 15 bases between. Here the CDR3 DNA reads TGTGCCAGCAGCTTGTCCATCTCGCAGGGTTATGGCTACACCTTC. It is translated as CASSLSISQGYGYTF. Variable domain in full (rest from reference TRBV5-4 and TRBJ1-2): ETGVTQSPTHLIKTRGQQVTLRCSSQSGHNTVSWYQQALGQGPQFIFQYYREEENGRGNFPPRFSGLQFPNYSSELNVNALELDDSALYLCASSLSISQGYGYTFGSGTRLTVV.

This rearrangement joins TRBV10-2 to TRBJ2-3, with a possible D match to TRBD1 (5 bases). The CDR3 is 13 amino acids. Germline V gene lookup returns CDR1 WSHSY and CDR2 SAAADI. The V end lost 4 bases, the J end lost 3 bases, and 8 bases lay between the germline ends. The CDR3, as DNA: TGCGCCAGCAGTGCAACAGGTACAGATACGCAGTATTTT. Translating it yields CASSATGTDTQYF.

This clone was counted once. This chain uses TRBV27 with TRBJ2-7; 8 nucleotides match TRBD1. The V gene end was trimmed by 6 bases and the J gene end by 12 bases; junction bases not matched to a gene: 22. The CDR3 length is 16 residues. The germline gives CDR1 MNHEY, CDR2 SMNVEV (reference sequence). The CDR3 is CASRMTQGARLMGTYF. The CDR3 coding sequence is TGTGCCAGCAGGATGACTCAGGGGGCGCGCCTGATGGGGACGTACTTC.

The chain is built from TRBV6-5 and TRBJ2-7, with 11 bases identical to TRBD2. The V gene end was trimmed by 5 bases and the J gene end by 7 bases; junction bases not matched to a gene: 7. The CDR3 totals 14 residues. The germline gives CDR1 MNHEY, CDR2 SVGAGI. Here the CDR3 DNA reads TGTGCCAGCAGTCTACTAGCGGGAGCGGGGGAGCAGTACTTC. Its translation is CASSLLAGAGEQYF.

This clone has just one count. The gene calls are TRBV19 and TRBJ1-4, with 7 bases lining up with TRBD1. Trimming took 3 bases from V and 7 from J; bases not matched to a gene: 11. Germline V lookup: CDR1 LNHDA, CDR2 SQIVND (reference sequence). This CDR3 has 16 amino acids. CDR3 coding DNA: TGTGCCAGTAGTATTCTCCGGGACAGCTCGGGTGAAAAACTGTTTTTT. It codes for CASSILRDSSGEKLFF.

The chain carries TRBV27 and TRBJ2-7; D is perhaps TRBD2 (6 bases). The germline V gene has CDR1 MNHEY and CDR2 SMNVEV (reference sequence). Trimming pared 7 bases from V and 4 bases from J, leaving 14 bases between. The CDR3 runs 13 residues. This chain's CDR3 is CASKNGGKYEQYF. CDR3 DNA: TGTGCCAGCAAGAATGGCGGGAAGTACGAGCAGTACTTC.

The J gene is TRBJ2-1, the V gene TRBV5-1; no reliable D call. Germline V lookup: CDR1 SGHRS, CDR2 YFSETQ. CDR3 size: 13 residues. The germline V and J ends were trimmed by 3 bases and 10 bases, with 14 bases remaining between them. The CDR3 DNA sequence: TGCGCCAGCAGCTCCTCCCAGTGGTACGAGCAGTTCTTC. Amino acids: CASSSSQWYEQFF. Based on the CDR3 plus reference TRBV5-1 and TRBJ2-1, the full variable domain is KAGVTQTPRYLIKTRGQQVTLSCSPISGHRSVSWYQQTPGQGLQFLFEYFSETQRNKGNFPGRFSGRQFSNSRSEMNVSTLELGDSALYLCASSSSQWYEQFFGPGTRLTVL.